A selection of T cell receptor beta chains follows, all from one sample in a study of blood T cells in healthy people across ages. TCRdb reprocessed the 5' RACE reads via MiXCR and lists one record per CDR3 protein. The sample has more than 450,000 distinct CDR3 sequences; 27% are singletons. The data were also submitted as part of a second study, on T cells of mothers and their children.

The sequenced material came from blood. The receptors were gathered from a boy aged 2 to 9 in good health. CDR3s include the opening cysteine and the closing phenylalanine or tryptophan. The D gene is left open where the match is weak. Expanded clones get a size class; other rows say once, few or many, or leave the size out.

j_call: TRBJ1-2; d_call: .; v_call: TRBV7-9; clone_size: few; cdr3_nt: TGTGCCAGCAGCTTGAGGAGACTACATAACTATGGCTACACCTTC; cdr3_aa: CASSLRRLHNYGYTF
j_call: TRBJ2-3; d_call: .; v_call: TRBV7-6; clone_size: .; cdr3_nt: TGTGCCAGCAGCTTAGTAGGGGATGGGGGCACAGATACGCAGTATTTT; cdr3_aa: CASSLVGDGGTDTQYF
j_call: TRBJ1-1; d_call: .; v_call: TRBV28; clone_size: .; cdr3_nt: TGTGCCAGCAAGTTGGACGGAGGCACTGAAGCTTTCTTT; cdr3_aa: CASKLDGGTEAFF
j_call: TRBJ2-2; d_call: .; v_call: TRBV12-3/TRBV12-4; clone_size: .; cdr3_nt: TGTGCCAGCAGTAGTCGGAGCGGCGGGGAGCTGTTTTTT; cdr3_aa: CASSSRSGGELFF
j_call: TRBJ1-5; d_call: .; v_call: TRBV25-1; clone_size: few; cdr3_nt: TGTGCCAGCAGTGAATCGGGGCAGAGCAATCAGCCCCAGCATTTT; cdr3_aa: CASSESGQSNQPQHF
j_call: TRBJ2-2; d_call: .; v_call: TRBV2; clone_size: .; cdr3_nt: TGTGCCAGCAGGATCCTGGGTAACACCGGGGAGCTGTTTTTT; cdr3_aa: CASRILGNTGELFF
j_call: TRBJ2-7; d_call: TRBD2; v_call: TRBV5-1; clone_size: .; cdr3_nt: TGCGCCAGCAGCTTGGCCCAGCTAGCGGGATCATCCTACGAGCAGTACTTC; cdr3_aa: CASSLAQLAGSSYEQYF
j_call: TRBJ1-2; d_call: TRBD1; v_call: TRBV7-8; clone_size: .; cdr3_nt: TGTGTCAGCAGCCACCGGACAGGGATTTATGGCTACACCTTC; cdr3_aa: CVSSHRTGIYGYTF
j_call: TRBJ2-5; d_call: .; v_call: TRBV7-9; clone_size: .; cdr3_nt: TGTGCCAGCAGCCCACCCTGGGCCCCCAAAGAGACCCAGTACTTC; cdr3_aa: CASSPPWAPKETQYF
j_call: TRBJ1-5; d_call: .; v_call: TRBV29-1; clone_size: .; cdr3_nt: TGCAGCGTTGGAGATGGGAATCAGCCCCAGCATTTT; cdr3_aa: CSVGDGNQPQHF
j_call: TRBJ2-1; d_call: TRBD2; v_call: TRBV7-9; clone_size: few; cdr3_nt: TGTGCCAGCAGCTTTGTGGCGGGGGACTACAATGAGCAGTTCTTC; cdr3_aa: CASSFVAGDYNEQFF
j_call: TRBJ2-1; d_call: .; v_call: TRBV5-1; clone_size: .; cdr3_nt: TGCGCCAGCAGCTTGGTCAGAAATGAGCAGTTCTTC; cdr3_aa: CASSLVRNEQFF
j_call: TRBJ2-3; d_call: .; v_call: TRBV12-3/TRBV12-4; clone_size: .; cdr3_nt: TGTGCCAGCAGTCCCGGCCTGGAAAGTGTGACAGATACGCAGTATTTT; cdr3_aa: CASSPGLESVTDTQYF
j_call: TRBJ2-7; d_call: TRBD1; v_call: TRBV5-1; clone_size: many; cdr3_nt: TGCGCCAGCAGCGGGACAGGGGGGGACTACGAGCAGTACTTC; cdr3_aa: CASSGTGGDYEQYF